Below, 28 T cell receptor beta chains from the same sample are listed, as sequenced in a study of blood T cell repertoires in COVID-19. Method: immunoSEQ multiplex PCR; TCRdb's copy keeps in-frame clones and lacks some. Counted here are under 200,000 clones, about 82% occurring once; the ten biggest clones make up roughly 5.9%. The source material was PBMCs or T cells enriched from blood (not recorded which). The source of these receptors is a man aged 40-49 years with acute COVID-19.

The rearrangement uses TRBV7-9 and TRBJ2-4, with a weak D call TRBD2 (6 bases). V was cut by 2 bases and J by 0 bases, with 11 bases left in between. Germline V CDR1 and CDR2: SEHNR, FQNEAQ (reference sequence). This CDR3 is 16 amino acids long. The CDR3 DNA reads TGTGCCAGCAGCTTATTCGGGGGACTAGCCAAAAACATTCAGTACTTC. This codes for CASSLFGGLAKNIQYF.

This chain joins TRBV2 and TRBJ2-1; TRBD2 matches 10 bases. V was clipped by 6 bases and J by 6 bases; unmatched bases: 8. The CDR3 contains 15 residues. The V gene's germline CDR1 is SNHLY and CDR2 FYNNEI. The CDR3 region is CASRPSSGRANEQFF. CDR3 bases: TGTGCCAGCAGGCCCTCGAGCGGGAGGGCCAATGAGCAGTTCTTC.

V and J are TRBV5-4 and TRBJ2-3; 8 bases agree with TRBD2. The J segment lost 1 base and the V segment lost 0 bases, leaving 4 bases of the junction unmatched. Germline lookup yields CDR1 SGHNT and CDR2 YYREEE (reference sequence). There are 16 residues in the CDR3. CDR3 nucleotides: TGTGCCAGCAGCTTGGTCGCGGGGGGCGGCACAGATACGCAGTATTTT. Its protein is CASSLVAGGGTDTQYF.

The chain joins TRBV6-5 to TRBJ1-4, with no clear D. The CDR3 length is 12 residues. Germline loops: CDR1 MNHEY, CDR2 SVGAGI. V lost 2 bases and J lost 10, with 8 bases in between. The CDR3 nucleotides are TGTGCCAGCAGTTACCGGGGAGGAAAACTGTTTTTT. Translated, it gives CASSYRGGKLFF.

This clone was recorded many times. The V call is TRBV12-3 or TRBV12-4, the J call TRBJ1-1; 9 bases map to TRBD1. The ends lost 4 bases at V and 3 bases at J; junction bases unmatched: 0. This CDR3 spans 13 amino acids. The CDR3 DNA follows: TGTGCCAGCAGTTGGGACAGGGACACTGAAGCTTTCTTT. It specifies CASSWDRDTEAFF.

The V and J genes are TRBV6-5 and TRBJ1-1; possibly TRBD1 for D (6 bases). Trimming took off 4 bases at V and 2 bases at J, with 11 bases between the two ends. The CDR3 runs 14 residues. Germline V gene sequence: CDR1 MNHEY, CDR2 SVGAGI. The CDR3: CASSLSGANTEAFF. The CDR3 DNA sequence: TGTGCCAGCAGTTTATCAGGGGCCAACACTGAAGCTTTCTTT.

The genes are TRBV6-5 and TRBJ2-1; D remains ambiguous. The CDR3 totals 15 residues. V gave up 2 bases and J gave up 8 bases, with 16 bases separating them. CDR1 is MNHEY, CDR2 SVGAGI, per germline. CDR3 sequence reads: CASSYMTARSDEQFF. The CDR3 DNA is TGTGCCAGCAGTTACATGACTGCTAGGTCTGATGAGCAGTTCTTC.

The gene calls are TRBV4-1 and TRBJ1-2, with D perhaps matching TRBD1 (6 bases). Trimming left V 0 bases short and J 8 bases short, with 16 bases between. Germline V gene sequence: CDR1 MGHRA, CDR2 YSYEKL. The CDR3 is 15 residues long. The CDR3 sequence: CASSQENLSRGGYTF. CDR3 sequence (DNA): TGCGCCAGCAGCCAAGAAAATTTGAGCAGGGGAGGCTACACCTTC.

The chain uses TRBV4-1 and TRBJ2-7; 9 bases line up with TRBD2. Trimming removed 1 base from V and 2 bases from J; junction bases left unmatched: 3. The CDR3 spans 15 residues. Germline loops: CDR1 MGHRA, CDR2 YSYEKL. CDR3 nucleotide sequence: TGCGCCAGCAGCCAAGCTAGCGGGATAACCTACGAGCAGTACTTC. It translates to CASSQASGITYEQYF.

The table lists this clone with a few counts. V is TRBV7-9 and J is TRBJ2-1; TRBD2 might be the D (6 bases). Trimming took 5 bases from V and 9 from J, leaving 14 bases between them. CDR3 size: 13 residues. Germline CDR1 reads SEHNR; CDR2 reads FQNEAQ (reference sequence). CDR3 nucleotide sequence: TGTGCCAGCAGCCTATTCGTTAGCGGTGAGCAGTTCTTC. It codes for CASSLFVSGEQFF.

The V and J genes are TRBV14 and TRBJ2-3; TRBD2 matches at 11 bases. The V gene's germline CDR1 is SGHDN and CDR2 FVKESK. Trimming cost V 2 bases and J 3 bases; bases outside gene matches: 4. The CDR3 is made up of 16 amino acids. CDR3 coding DNA: TGTGCCAGCAGCCAACTAGCGGGAGGAGGGACAGATACGCAGTATTTT. This translates into CASSQLAGGGTDTQYF.

This chain connects TRBV2 to TRBJ1-1, with 7 bases aligning to TRBD1. V gave up 9 bases and J gave up 0 bases; unmatched junction bases: 7. Per germline, CDR1 SNHLY and CDR2 FYNNEI. This CDR3 is built from 14 residues. The CDR3 bases are TGTGCCAGTAATACAGGGGTGTTGAACACTGAAGCTTTCTTT. Amino acid sequence: CASNTGVLNTEAFF.

This clone was detected only a few times. CDR3: CASSFPDRPDYGYTF. The CDR3 nucleotides are TGCGCCAGCAGCTTTCCGGACAGACCTGACTATGGCTACACCTTC. The chain couples TRBV4-1 to TRBJ1-2; TRBD1 might be the D (6 bases). The CDR3 consists of 15 residues. V lost 5 bases and J 3 bases, leaving 16 bases between the germline ends. Germline CDR1 and CDR2: MGHRA and YSYEKL.

The chain combines TRBV6-1 with TRBJ1-1; D may be TRBD1 (5 bases). Per germline, CDR1 MNHNS and CDR2 SASEGT. This CDR3 has 13 amino acids. V was shortened by 3 bases and J by 8 bases, with 13 bases between the two germline ends. The chain's CDR3 is CASSDLGGWEAFF. The CDR3, as DNA: TGTGCCAGCAGTGACCTCGGGGGATGGGAAGCTTTCTTT.

CDR3 sequence: CASFRQGGEQYF. The CDR3, as DNA: TGTGCCAGTTTCCGTCAGGGGGGCGAGCAGTACTTC. The chain joins TRBV28 to TRBJ2-7, with D perhaps TRBD1 (7 bases). V lost 9 bases, J lost 6 bases, and 15 bases lay in between. Germline values: CDR1 MDHEN, CDR2 SYDVKM. The CDR3 contains 12 residues.

The V call is TRBV2, the J call TRBJ2-5; tentatively, D is TRBD2 (5 bases). Deletions cut 2 bases from V and 5 bases from J, with 12 bases between. The CDR3 covers 14 residues. The germline V gene encodes CDR1 SNHLY and CDR2 FYNNEI. The CDR3 DNA sequence: TGTGCCAGCAGTGAAATGATGGACTGGGAGACCCAGTACTTC. Amino acid sequence: CASSEMMDWETQYF.

The chain combines TRBV27 with TRBJ1-2; 10 bases fit TRBD1. V lost 6 bases, J lost 6 bases, and 10 bases stayed unmatched. CDR3 size: 15 residues. The germline V gene encodes CDR1 MNHEY and CDR2 SMNVEV (reference sequence). CDR3 DNA sequence: TGTGCCAGCAGGTCGCCATCGACAGGGGGCCATGGCTACACCTTC. This codes for CASRSPSTGGHGYTF.

The chain's CDR3 is CASRYRGNYGYTF. The CDR3 DNA follows: TGTGCCAGCAGATACAGGGGAAACTATGGCTACACCTTC. This chain uses TRBV6-5 with TRBJ1-2; TRBD1 matches at 7 bases. The CDR3 sequence is 13 residues long. Losses at the gene ends were 6 bases for V and 2 bases for J; bases not matched to a gene: 3. Germline assignment: CDR1 MNHEY and CDR2 SVGAGI.

This chain uses TRBV21-1 with TRBJ1-6; the table's D gene call, TRBD1, was not cross checked with the DNA. TRBV21-1 is described as a pseudogene. This CDR3 is 18 amino acids long. In nucleotides, the CDR3 is TGTGCCAGCAGCAAAGAAAGGACAGATCGGATCGGGACAAAACCCCTCCACTTT. The encoded protein is CASSKERTDRIGTKPLHF.

The V call is TRBV19, the J call TRBJ2-2, with D tentatively TRBD2 (10 bases). The V gene's germline CDR1 is LNHDA and CDR2 SQIVND (reference sequence). Trimming removed 9 bases at V and 4 bases at J, with 24 bases between. The CDR3 totals 17 residues. The CDR3 region has the DNA TGTGCCAGCGGGACAGGGCAAGCGGGAGGGCTCACCGGGGAGCTGTTTTTT. Translated: CASGTGQAGGLTGELFF.

The chain uses TRBV3-1 (or the pseudogene TRBV3-2) and TRBJ1-6; 8 bases line up with TRBD1. The CDR3 length is 15 residues. Germline CDR1 and CDR2: LGHDT and YNNKEL (reference sequence). J was trimmed by 9 bases and V by 1 base; bases with no gene match: 5. The CDR3 region is CASSQGTGNVSPLHF. In nucleotides, the CDR3 is TGTGCCAGCAGCCAAGGGACAGGGAACGTTTCACCCCTCCACTTT.

The CDR3 region is CASSFYRGNQPQHF. The DNA of the CDR3 is TGTGCCAGCAGCTTCTACAGGGGTAATCAGCCCCAGCATTTT. This chain joins TRBV5-5 and TRBJ1-5; 7 nucleotides agree with TRBD1. Per germline, CDR1 SGHKS and CDR2 YYEKEE (reference sequence). The CDR3 extends over 14 amino acids. Trimming took 2 bases from V and 4 from J; bases not matched to a gene: 3.

The gene calls are TRBV2 and TRBJ2-1, with 12 bases aligning to TRBD2. The CDR3 has 15 amino acids. Trimming at V came to 4 bases and at J to 6 bases, leaving 4 bases not matched to a gene. Germline loops: CDR1 SNHLY, CDR2 FYNNEI. CDR3 coding DNA: TGTGCCAGCAGTGCGGCACTAGCGGGAGGCAATGAGCAGTTCTTC. Amino acids: CASSAALAGGNEQFF.

The V call is TRBV5-1, the J call TRBJ1-2, with TRBD1 matching over 7 bases. Germline V gene data show CDR1 as SGHRS and CDR2 as YFSETQ. V lost 2 bases and J lost 0; bases outside the gene matches: 4. The CDR3 loop spans 15 amino acids. CDR3 bases: TGCGCCAGCAGCTTACCCACAGGGGCTAACTATGGCTACACCTTC. Translation: CASSLPTGANYGYTF.

The rearrangement joins TRBV20-1 to TRBJ2-5, with D perhaps matching TRBD2 (5 bases). The V and J ends lost 4 bases and 6 bases respectively, with 9 bases between them. This CDR3 has 11 residues. In germline, CDR1 is DFQATT, CDR2 SNEGSKA (reference sequence). The CDR3 nucleotides are TGCAGTGCTACCCCGGGAAAGACCCAGTACTTC. It translates to CSATPGKTQYF.

The V call is TRBV21-1, the J call TRBJ1-5; the table's D call, TRBD1, has no DNA check behind it. TRBV21-1 is listed as a pseudogene. The CDR3 extends over 11 amino acids. CDR3 region: CASSPHSPQHF. Written as DNA, the CDR3 is TGTGCCAGCAGCCCTCACAGTCCCCAGCATTTT.

V is TRBV4-2 and J is TRBJ2-1; 7 positions agree with TRBD1. The V segment lost 3 bases and the J segment 4 bases; nucleotides outside the gene matches: 12. Germline loops: CDR1 LGHNA, CDR2 YNFKEQ. The CDR3 spans 17 residues. DNA for the CDR3: TGTGCCAGCAGCCAGGGGGCCGGGACAGCTGAATACAATGAGCAGTTCTTC. Its protein product is CASSQGAGTAEYNEQFF.

The rearrangement joins TRBV27 to TRBJ2-7, with 7 bases that match TRBD1. CDR1 and CDR2 from the germline V gene are MNHEY and SMNVEV (reference sequence). J was trimmed by 2 bases and V by 2 bases; bases with no gene match: 6. The CDR3 is made up of 15 amino acids. The CDR3 nucleotides read TGTGCCAGCAGTTTAAAGACAGGGCCCCCCTACGAGCAGTACTTC. Protein sequence: CASSLKTGPPYEQYF.